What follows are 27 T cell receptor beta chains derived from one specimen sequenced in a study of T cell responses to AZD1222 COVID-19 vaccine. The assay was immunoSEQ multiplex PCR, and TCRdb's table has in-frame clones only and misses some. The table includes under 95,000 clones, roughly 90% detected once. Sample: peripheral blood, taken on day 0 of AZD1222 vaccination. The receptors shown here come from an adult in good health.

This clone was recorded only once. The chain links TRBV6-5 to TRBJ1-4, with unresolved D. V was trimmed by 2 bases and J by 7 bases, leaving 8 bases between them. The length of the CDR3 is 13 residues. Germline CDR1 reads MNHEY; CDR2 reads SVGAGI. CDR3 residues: CASSYMGGEKLFF. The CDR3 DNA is TGTGCCAGCAGTTACATGGGTGGTGAAAAACTGTTTTTT.

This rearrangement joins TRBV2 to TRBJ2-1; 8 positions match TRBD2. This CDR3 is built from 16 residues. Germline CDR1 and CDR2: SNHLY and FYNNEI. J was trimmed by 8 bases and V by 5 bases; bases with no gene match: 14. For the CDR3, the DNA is TGTGCCAGCAGTCTGAATCAACGGGGGGGACGCGATGAGCAGTTCTTC. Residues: CASSLNQRGGRDEQFF.

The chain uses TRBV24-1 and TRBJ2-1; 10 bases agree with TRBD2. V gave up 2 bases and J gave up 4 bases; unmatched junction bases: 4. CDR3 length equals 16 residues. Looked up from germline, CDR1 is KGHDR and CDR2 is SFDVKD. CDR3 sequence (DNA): TGTGCCACCAGTGATTCATCTAGCGGGGGTTACAATGAGCAGTTCTTC. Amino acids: CATSDSSSGGYNEQFF.

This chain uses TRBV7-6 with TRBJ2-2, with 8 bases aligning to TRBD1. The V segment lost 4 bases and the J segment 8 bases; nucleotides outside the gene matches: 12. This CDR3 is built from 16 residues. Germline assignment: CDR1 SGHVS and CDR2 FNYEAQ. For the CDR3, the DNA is TGTGCCAGCAGCTCCTTACGGACAGGGAATGGAGGGGAGCTGTTTTTT. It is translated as CASSSLRTGNGGELFF.

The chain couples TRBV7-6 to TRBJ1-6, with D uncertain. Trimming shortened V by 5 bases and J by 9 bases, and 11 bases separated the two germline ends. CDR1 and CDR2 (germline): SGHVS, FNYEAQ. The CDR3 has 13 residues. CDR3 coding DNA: TGTGCCAGCAGCCGGCAGTCAGCTTCACCCCTCCACTTT. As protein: CASSRQSASPLHF. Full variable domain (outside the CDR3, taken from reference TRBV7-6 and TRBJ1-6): GAGVSQSPRYKVTKRGQDVALRCDPISGHVSLYWYRQALGQGPEFLTYFNYEAQQDKSGLPNDRFSAERPEGSISTLTIQRTEQRDSAMYRCASSRQSASPLHFGNGTRLTVT.

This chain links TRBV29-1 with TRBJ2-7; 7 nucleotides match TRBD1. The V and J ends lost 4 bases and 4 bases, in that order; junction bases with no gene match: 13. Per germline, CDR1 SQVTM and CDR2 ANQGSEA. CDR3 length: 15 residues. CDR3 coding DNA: TGCAGCGTTGTTGGGGCCATGAACAGGGGATACGAGCAGTACTTC. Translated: CSVVGAMNRGYEQYF.

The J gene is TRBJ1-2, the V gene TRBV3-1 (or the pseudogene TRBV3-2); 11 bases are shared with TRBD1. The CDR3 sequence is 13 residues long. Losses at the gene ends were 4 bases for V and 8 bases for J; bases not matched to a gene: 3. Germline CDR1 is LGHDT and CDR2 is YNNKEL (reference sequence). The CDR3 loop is CASSRDRGEGYTF. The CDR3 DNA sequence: TGTGCCAGCAGCCGGGACAGGGGGGAAGGCTACACCTTC.

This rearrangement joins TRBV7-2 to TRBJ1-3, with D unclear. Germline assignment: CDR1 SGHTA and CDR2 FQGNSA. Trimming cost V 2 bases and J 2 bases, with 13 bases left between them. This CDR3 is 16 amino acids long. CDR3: CASSLYLGGTGNTIYF. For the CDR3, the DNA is TGTGCCAGCAGCTTATATTTGGGAGGGACTGGAAACACCATATATTTT.

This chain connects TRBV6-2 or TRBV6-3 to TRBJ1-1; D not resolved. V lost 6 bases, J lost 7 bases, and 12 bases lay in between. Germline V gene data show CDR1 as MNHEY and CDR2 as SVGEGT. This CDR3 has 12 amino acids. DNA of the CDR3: TGTGCCAGCAGCAGGCCGGGGAGTGAAGCTTTCTTT. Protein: CASSRPGSEAFF.

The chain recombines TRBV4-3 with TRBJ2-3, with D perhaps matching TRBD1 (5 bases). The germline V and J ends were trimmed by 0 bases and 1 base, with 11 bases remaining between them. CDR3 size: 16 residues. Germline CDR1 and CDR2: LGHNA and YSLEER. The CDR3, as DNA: TGCGCCAGCAGCCAAGATTACGCCAGGGGCACAGATACGCAGTATTTT. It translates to CASSQDYARGTDTQYF.

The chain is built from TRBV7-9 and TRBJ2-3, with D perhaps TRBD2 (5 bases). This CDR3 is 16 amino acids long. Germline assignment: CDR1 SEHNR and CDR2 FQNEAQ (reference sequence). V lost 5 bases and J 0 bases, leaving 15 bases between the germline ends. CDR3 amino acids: CASSPSGVSSTDTQYF. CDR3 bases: TGTGCCAGCAGCCCAAGCGGCGTATCTAGCACAGATACGCAGTATTTT.

The CDR3 sequence: CASSQHRGGGTEAFF. The CDR3 DNA reads TGTGCCAGCAGCCAACACAGGGGAGGGGGCACTGAAGCTTTCTTT. This sequence joins TRBV7-2 and TRBJ1-1; 7 bases align to TRBD1. This CDR3 region has 15 residues. V lost 5 bases, J lost 4 bases, and 10 bases stayed unmatched. Germline V CDR1 and CDR2: SGHTA, FQGNSA.

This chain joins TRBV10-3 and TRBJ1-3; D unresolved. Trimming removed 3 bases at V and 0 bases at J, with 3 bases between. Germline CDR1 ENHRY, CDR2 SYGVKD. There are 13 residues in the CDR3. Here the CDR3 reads CAISENSGNTIYF. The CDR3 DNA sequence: TGTGCCATCAGTGAAAACTCTGGAAACACCATATATTTT.

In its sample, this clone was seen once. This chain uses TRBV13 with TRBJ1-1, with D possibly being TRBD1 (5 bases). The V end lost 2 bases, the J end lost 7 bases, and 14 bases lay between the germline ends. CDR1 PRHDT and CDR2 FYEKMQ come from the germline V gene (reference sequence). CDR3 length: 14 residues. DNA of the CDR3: TGTGCCAGCAGCTTACGGCGACAGCTCAATGAAGCTTTCTTT. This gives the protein CASSLRRQLNEAFF.

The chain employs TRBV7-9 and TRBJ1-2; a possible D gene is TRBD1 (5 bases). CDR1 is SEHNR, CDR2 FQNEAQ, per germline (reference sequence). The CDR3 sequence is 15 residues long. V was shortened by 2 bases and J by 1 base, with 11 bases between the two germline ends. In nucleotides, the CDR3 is TGTGCCAGCAGCTTACAGGGAGGCAATAACTATGGCTACACCTTC. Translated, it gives CASSLQGGNNYGYTF.

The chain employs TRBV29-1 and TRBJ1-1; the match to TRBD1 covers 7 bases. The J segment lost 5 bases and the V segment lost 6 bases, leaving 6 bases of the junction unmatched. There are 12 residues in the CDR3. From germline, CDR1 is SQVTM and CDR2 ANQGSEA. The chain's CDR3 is CSVAGTATEAFF. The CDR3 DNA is TGCAGCGTAGCAGGGACAGCGACTGAAGCTTTCTTT.

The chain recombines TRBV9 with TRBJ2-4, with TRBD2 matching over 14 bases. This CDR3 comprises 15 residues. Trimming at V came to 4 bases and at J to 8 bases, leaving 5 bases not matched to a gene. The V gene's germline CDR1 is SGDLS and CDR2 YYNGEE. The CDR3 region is CASSPTSGGAYIQYF. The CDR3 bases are TGTGCCAGCAGCCCGACTAGCGGGGGGGCGTACATTCAGTACTTC.

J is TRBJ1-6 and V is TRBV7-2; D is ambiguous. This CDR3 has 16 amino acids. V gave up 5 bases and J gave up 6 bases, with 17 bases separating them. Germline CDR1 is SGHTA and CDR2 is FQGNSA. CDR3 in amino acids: CASSPRGVATNSPLHF. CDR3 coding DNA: TGTGCCAGCAGCCCCCGAGGAGTGGCTACTAATTCACCCCTCCACTTT.

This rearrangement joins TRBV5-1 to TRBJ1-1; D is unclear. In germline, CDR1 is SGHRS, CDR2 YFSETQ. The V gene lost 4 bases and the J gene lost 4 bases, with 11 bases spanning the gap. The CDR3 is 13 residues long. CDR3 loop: CASSDGSITEAFF. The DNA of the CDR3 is TGCGCCAGCAGCGACGGGTCGATCACTGAAGCTTTCTTT.

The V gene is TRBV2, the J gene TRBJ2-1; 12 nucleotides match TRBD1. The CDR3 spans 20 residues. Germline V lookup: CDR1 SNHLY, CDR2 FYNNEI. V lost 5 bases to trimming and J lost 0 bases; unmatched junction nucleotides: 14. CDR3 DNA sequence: TGTGCCAGCAGTCGAGCCGGGACAGGGGGCGTTGGGAGCTCCTACAATGAGCAGTTCTTC. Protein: CASSRAGTGGVGSSYNEQFF.

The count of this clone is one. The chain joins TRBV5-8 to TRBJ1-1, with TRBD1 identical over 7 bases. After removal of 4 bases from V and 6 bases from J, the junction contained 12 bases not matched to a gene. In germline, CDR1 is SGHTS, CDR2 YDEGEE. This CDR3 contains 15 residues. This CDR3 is CASSLFRGAVPEAFF. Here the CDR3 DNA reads TGTGCCAGCAGCCTATTCAGGGGGGCGGTTCCTGAAGCTTTCTTT.

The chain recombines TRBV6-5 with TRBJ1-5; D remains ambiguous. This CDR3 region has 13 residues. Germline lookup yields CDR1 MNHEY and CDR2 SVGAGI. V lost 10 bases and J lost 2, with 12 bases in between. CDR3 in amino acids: CATIEQRNQPQHF. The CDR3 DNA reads TGTGCCACTATCGAACAGCGCAATCAGCCCCAGCATTTT.

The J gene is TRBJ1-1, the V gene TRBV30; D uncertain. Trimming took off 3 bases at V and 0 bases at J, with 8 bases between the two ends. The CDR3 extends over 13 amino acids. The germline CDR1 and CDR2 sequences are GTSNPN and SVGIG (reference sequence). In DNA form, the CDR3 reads TGTGCCTGGAGCGGACGGTTGAACACTGAAGCTTTCTTT. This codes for CAWSGRLNTEAFF.

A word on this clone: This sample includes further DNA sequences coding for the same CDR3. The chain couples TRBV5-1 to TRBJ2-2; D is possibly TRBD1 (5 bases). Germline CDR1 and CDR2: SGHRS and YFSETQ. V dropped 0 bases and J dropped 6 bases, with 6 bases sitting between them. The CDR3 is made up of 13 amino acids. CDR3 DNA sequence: TGCGCCAGCAGCTTGGGACAGTCCGGGGAGCTGTTTTTT. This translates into CASSLGQSGELFF.

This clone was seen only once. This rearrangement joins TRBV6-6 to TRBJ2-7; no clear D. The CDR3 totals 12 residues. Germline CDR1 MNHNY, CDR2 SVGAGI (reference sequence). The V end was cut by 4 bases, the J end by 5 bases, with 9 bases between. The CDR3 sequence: CASSSAEHEQYF. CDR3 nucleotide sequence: TGTGCCAGCAGTTCCGCAGAACACGAGCAGTACTTC.

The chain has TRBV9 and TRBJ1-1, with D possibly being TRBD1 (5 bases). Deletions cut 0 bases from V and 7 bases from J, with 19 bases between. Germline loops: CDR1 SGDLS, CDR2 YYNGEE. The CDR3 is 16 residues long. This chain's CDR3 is CASSVAARAGDGEAFF. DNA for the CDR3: TGTGCCAGCAGCGTAGCGGCCAGGGCGGGGGATGGTGAAGCTTTCTTT.

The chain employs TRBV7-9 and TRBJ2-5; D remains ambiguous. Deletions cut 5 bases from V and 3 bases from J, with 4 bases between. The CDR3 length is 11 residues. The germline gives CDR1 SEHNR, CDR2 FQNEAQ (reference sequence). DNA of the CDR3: TGTGCCAGCAGCACCGAAGAGACCCAGTACTTC. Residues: CASSTEETQYF.